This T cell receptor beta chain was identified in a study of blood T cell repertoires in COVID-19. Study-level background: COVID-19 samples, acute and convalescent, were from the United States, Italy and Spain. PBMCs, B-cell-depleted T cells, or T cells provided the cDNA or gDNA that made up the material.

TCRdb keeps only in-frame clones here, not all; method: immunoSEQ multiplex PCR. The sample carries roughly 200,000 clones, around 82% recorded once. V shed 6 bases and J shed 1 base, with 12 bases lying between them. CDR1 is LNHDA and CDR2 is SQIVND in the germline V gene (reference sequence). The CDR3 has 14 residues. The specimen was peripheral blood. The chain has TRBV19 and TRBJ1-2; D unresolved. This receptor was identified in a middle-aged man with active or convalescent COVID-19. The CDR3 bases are TGTGCCAGTAGACTCGACGGACTTAACTATGGCTACACCTTC. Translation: CASRLDGLNYGYTF.